These 9 T cell receptor beta chains share one sample of origin, sequenced in a study of T cell changes during pregnancy in multiple sclerosis. The data were produced by immunoSEQ multiplex PCR, yet TCRdb's version contains in-frame clones alone and is incomplete. The table lists more than 90,000 clones, more than 85% of them singletons. This specimen consisted of peripheral blood, obtained in the second trimester of pregnancy. Receptor source: a female donor with multiple sclerosis, enrolled in a pregnancy study.

The rearrangement uses TRBV7-6 and TRBJ2-7, with TRBD1 matching over 9 bases. This CDR3 region has 15 residues. Germline trimming cut 4 bases from V and 4 bases from J; bases unmatched to any gene: 8. Germline CDR1 reads SGHVS; CDR2 reads FNYEAQ. CDR3 sequence (DNA): TGTGCCAGCAGCTCAGCGGACAGGGGCCCTTACGAGCAGTACTTC. Amino acids: CASSSADRGPYEQYF.

The genes are TRBV4-1 and TRBJ2-1, with 8 positions matching TRBD2. This CDR3 has 14 amino acids. Germline V lookup: CDR1 MGHRA, CDR2 YSYEKL. The V gene end was trimmed by 0 bases and the J gene end by 7 bases; junction bases not matched to a gene: 2. CDR3 nucleotides: TGCGCCAGCAGCCAAGAGACTAGCGTAAATGAGCAGTTCTTC. It encodes CASSQETSVNEQFF.

The gene calls are TRBV5-4 and TRBJ2-7, with 7 bases identical to TRBD2. Per germline, CDR1 SGHNT and CDR2 YYREEE (reference sequence). The CDR3 runs to 13 residues. The ends lost 9 bases at V and 3 bases at J; junction bases unmatched: 9. Here the CDR3 reads CATTTGTNYEQYF. The DNA for the CDR3 is TGTGCCACAACGACCGGGACTAACTACGAGCAGTACTTC.

The chain has TRBV30 and TRBJ2-7; D ambiguous. This CDR3 has 14 amino acids. Germline V lookup: CDR1 GTSNPN, CDR2 SVGIG (reference sequence). The V end was cut by 3 bases, the J end by 0 bases, with 12 bases between. The CDR3 reads CAWRFGGSSYEQYF. CDR3 DNA: TGTGCCTGGAGATTCGGCGGTAGCTCCTACGAGCAGTACTTC.

The chain uses TRBV29-1 and TRBJ2-2, with TRBD1 identical over 12 bases. Germline V lookup: CDR1 SQVTM, CDR2 ANQGSEA. The V gene end was trimmed by 4 bases and the J gene end by 3 bases; junction bases not matched to a gene: 3. The CDR3 runs to 15 residues. The CDR3 loop reads CSVGGQGAHTGELFF. As DNA, the CDR3 is TGCAGCGTTGGGGGACAGGGGGCTCACACCGGGGAGCTGTTTTTT.

This clone was detected a few times. The chain has TRBV7-8 and TRBJ2-7, with D perhaps TRBD2 (7 bases). The V gene's germline CDR1 is SGHVS and CDR2 FQNEAQ. V gave up 8 bases and J gave up 2 bases, with 19 bases separating them. This CDR3 spans 15 amino acids. DNA of the CDR3: TGTGCCAGCGAAGAGTGGGGGGGCAGGGCCTACGAGCAGTACTTC. The encoded protein is CASEEWGGRAYEQYF.

The chain employs TRBV14 and TRBJ2-3; D not resolved. Germline assignment: CDR1 SGHDN and CDR2 FVKESK. Trimming took 1 base from V and 2 from J, leaving 10 bases between them. The CDR3 totals 15 residues. DNA of the CDR3: TGTGCCAGCAGCCAAGGAGTCTACCACACAGATACGCAGTATTTT. Translating it yields CASSQGVYHTDTQYF.

The V and J genes are TRBV29-1 and TRBJ1-2; 7 bases agree with TRBD1. CDR3 length equals 15 residues. Per the germline V gene, CDR1 is SQVTM and CDR2 is ANQGSEA. V trimming: 1 base; J trimming: 4 bases; junction bases outside the gene matches: 9. The CDR3: CSVEGPRGLAYGYTF. CDR3 bases: TGCAGCGTTGAAGGGCCTAGGGGGCTTGCCTATGGCTACACCTTC.

The chain recombines TRBV29-1 with TRBJ2-5; 9 bases are a match to TRBD2. J was trimmed by 2 bases and V by 4 bases; bases with no gene match: 5. CDR1 SQVTM and CDR2 ANQGSEA come from the germline V gene. This CDR3 has 14 amino acids. The DNA of the CDR3 is TGCAGCGTTGTGCGCGGGAGGGGGCAAGAGACCCAGTACTTC. Protein: CSVVRGRGQETQYF. The variable domain in full, completed from reference TRBV29-1 and TRBJ2-5, reads SAVISQKPSRDICQRGTSLTIQCQVDSQVTMMFWYRQQPGQSLTLIATANQGSEATYESGFVIDKFPISRPNLTFSTLTVSNMSPEDSSIYLCSVVRGRGQETQYFGPGTRLLVL.